A single sample gave rise to the 17 T cell receptor beta chains below, sequenced in a study of metastatic and nonmetastatic thyroid tumors. TCRdb re-called clones via MiXCR from the PCR reads. This sample carries approximately 20,000 clones, 37% of them seen once, and the ten largest clones take roughly 23%. Before thyroid surgery, none of the patients had received any treatment. Material: tumor tissue. The receptors come from a female donor with papillary thyroid cancer or a benign thyroid nodule (not recorded which). Some clones in this sample may be carry-over from other donors' samples.

This chain links TRBV6-1 with TRBJ2-3; D might be TRBD1 (6 bases). Trimming shortened V by 7 bases and J by 2 bases, and 19 bases separated the two germline ends. The length of the CDR3 is 16 residues. Germline CDR1 is MNHNS and CDR2 is SASEGT. CDR3 protein: CASKGESWVHTDTQYF. As DNA, the CDR3 is TGTGCCAGCAAGGGGGAAAGTTGGGTGCACACAGATACGCAGTATTTT.

This clone was seen more than once but under ten times. V is TRBV19 and J is TRBJ2-5; maybe TRBD1 (6 bases). The CDR3 runs 13 residues. The germline V gene has CDR1 LNHDA and CDR2 SQIVND (reference sequence). Trimming shortened V by 6 bases and J by 0 bases, and 8 bases separated the two germline ends. For the CDR3, the DNA is TGTGCCAGTAGCGGACAGAACCAAGAGACCCAGTACTTC. Amino acid sequence: CASSGQNQETQYF.

This sequence joins TRBV7-3 and TRBJ2-2; 12 bases are shared with TRBD2. This CDR3 contains 17 residues. V gave up 4 bases and J gave up 6 bases; unmatched junction bases: 9. From germline, CDR1 is SGHTA and CDR2 FQGTGA. The CDR3 loop reads CASSSRTSGMRAGELFF. The DNA for the CDR3 is TGTGCCAGCAGCTCCCGGACTAGCGGGATGCGGGCCGGGGAGCTGTTTTTT.

The chain combines TRBV6-9 with TRBJ2-3; D gene ambiguous. In germline, CDR1 is MNHGY, CDR2 SVAAGI. The germline V and J ends were trimmed by 2 bases and 2 bases, with 5 bases remaining between them. The CDR3 covers 13 residues. CDR3 region: CASSYRYTDTQYF. The CDR3 nucleotides read TGTGCCAGCAGTTATAGGTACACAGATACGCAGTATTTT.

This clone came up a few times. This same CDR3 is encoded by further DNA sequences in the sample. This chain joins TRBV28 and TRBJ1-2, with a possible D match to TRBD1 (6 bases). The CDR3 is 14 residues long. Per germline, CDR1 MDHEN and CDR2 SYDVKM. The V end was cut by 6 bases, the J end by 6 bases, with 17 bases between. DNA for the CDR3: TGTGCCAGCAGAACTACAGGGTACCAGGATGGCTACACCTTC. The encoded protein is CASRTTGYQDGYTF.

This clone was recorded a few times. This rearrangement joins TRBV28 to TRBJ2-3; D may be TRBD1 (5 bases). Germline values: CDR1 MDHEN, CDR2 SYDVKM. This CDR3 comprises 14 residues. Trimming stripped 5 bases from V and 4 bases from J, with 13 bases between. In DNA form, the CDR3 reads TGTGCCAGCAGTCCGCCCGACAGACCAGATACGCAGTATTTT. Translating it yields CASSPPDRPDTQYF.

The chain has TRBV13 and TRBJ2-7; 7 positions match TRBD1. Germline loops: CDR1 PRHDT, CDR2 FYEKMQ (reference sequence). V lost 5 bases to trimming and J lost 0 bases; unmatched junction nucleotides: 10. This CDR3 is 16 amino acids long. The CDR3 here is CASSPIRGQSSYEQYF. The DNA of the CDR3 is TGTGCCAGCAGCCCCATCCGGGGACAGTCCTCCTACGAGCAGTACTTC.

The table lists this clone with a few counts. The rearrangement joins TRBV27 to TRBJ1-3; D is unclear. CDR1 is MNHEY and CDR2 is SMNVEV in the germline V gene (reference sequence). Trimming took off 2 bases at V and 4 bases at J, with 3 bases between the two ends. CDR3 length: 12 amino acids. The DNA for the CDR3 is TGTGCCAGCAGTTTAAGCGGAAACACCATATATTTT. As protein: CASSLSGNTIYF.

This clone came up a few times. The chain recombines TRBV2 with TRBJ1-2; no reliable D call. Looked up from germline, CDR1 is SNHLY and CDR2 is FYNNEI. Trimming stripped 4 bases from V and 10 bases from J, with 10 bases between. The CDR3 contains 11 residues. CDR3 nucleotides: TGTGCCAGCAGTGCCCAGAATCACTACACCTTC. Protein sequence: CASSAQNHYTF.

A single count supports this clone. The chain carries TRBV11-2 and TRBJ2-7, with D unclear. The CDR3 runs to 12 residues. Trimming removed 5 bases from V and 9 bases from J, with 14 bases in between. Germline V gene sequence: CDR1 SGHAT, CDR2 FQNNGV. This CDR3 is CASSHTDGPQYF. The CDR3 DNA follows: TGTGCCAGCAGCCATACCGATGGGCCGCAGTACTTC.

This sequence joins TRBV11-3 and TRBJ2-1, with TRBD2 matching over 7 bases. The CDR3 runs 13 residues. J gave up 10 bases and V 4 bases, and 7 bases lay outside the gene matches. The germline gives CDR1 SGHNT, CDR2 YENEEA. The CDR3 coding sequence is TGTGCCAGCAGCTCCCGGACTAGTCGCGAGCAGTTCTTC. Amino acids: CASSSRTSREQFF.

The chain combines TRBV5-1 with TRBJ2-3; D tentatively fits TRBD1 or TRBD2 (6 bases each). The CDR3 runs 17 residues. V was shortened by 2 bases and J by 4 bases, with 20 bases between the two germline ends. The germline gives CDR1 SGHRS, CDR2 YFSETQ. CDR3 nucleotides: TGCGCCAGCAGCTTTACGGGGGCCCACTCGGTCGCAGATACGCAGTATTTT. Translation gives CASSFTGAHSVADTQYF.

This chain uses TRBV20-1 with TRBJ2-7; D unclear. CDR3 length: 12 amino acids. Germline CDR1 DFQATT, CDR2 SNEGSKA (reference sequence). V dropped 3 bases and J dropped 2 bases, with 8 bases sitting between them. CDR3 loop: CSARIRTYEQYF. CDR3 coding DNA: TGCAGTGCTAGGATTAGAACCTACGAGCAGTACTTC.

J is TRBJ2-7 and V is TRBV28; D is ambiguous. The germline V and J ends were trimmed by 7 bases and 3 bases, with 16 bases remaining between them. Germline V gene sequence: CDR1 MDHEN, CDR2 SYDVKM. This CDR3 is built from 14 residues. This CDR3 is CASTPTDTYYEQYF. CDR3 DNA sequence: TGTGCCAGCACCCCGACCGACACTTACTACGAGCAGTACTTC.

V usage is TRBV27 and J usage is TRBJ1-2; 10 bases are a match to TRBD1. Germline V lookup: CDR1 MNHEY, CDR2 SMNVEV (reference sequence). The CDR3 consists of 16 residues. Trimming cost V 4 bases and J 6 bases; bases outside gene matches: 11. The CDR3 DNA is TGTGCCAGCAGTTCAATTCCAGGGACAGGGGAACATGGCTACACCTTC. This sequence encodes CASSSIPGTGEHGYTF.

The chain couples TRBV20-1 to TRBJ1-6; the D gene is possibly TRBD1 (5 bases). V was shortened by 4 bases and J by 7 bases, with 11 bases between the two germline ends. CDR1 is DFQATT and CDR2 is SNEGSKA in the germline V gene (reference sequence). This CDR3 region has 13 residues. The CDR3 DNA reads TGCAGTGCTACTTCTGCAGGGAATTCACCCCTCCACTTT. Translation gives CSATSAGNSPLHF.

This clone was detected only a few times. A read error may produce the germline difference seen at one junction end. Other DNA sequences in the same sample also yield this CDR3. This sequence joins TRBV2 and TRBJ2-5, with TRBD2 matching 7 bases. Germline V CDR1 and CDR2: SNHLY, FYNNEI. The CDR3 has 15 residues. The CDR3 nucleotides are TGTGCCAGCAGTTCCGGGACTACCCTCCAAGAGACCCAGTACTTT. Translation gives CASSSGTTLQETQYF.